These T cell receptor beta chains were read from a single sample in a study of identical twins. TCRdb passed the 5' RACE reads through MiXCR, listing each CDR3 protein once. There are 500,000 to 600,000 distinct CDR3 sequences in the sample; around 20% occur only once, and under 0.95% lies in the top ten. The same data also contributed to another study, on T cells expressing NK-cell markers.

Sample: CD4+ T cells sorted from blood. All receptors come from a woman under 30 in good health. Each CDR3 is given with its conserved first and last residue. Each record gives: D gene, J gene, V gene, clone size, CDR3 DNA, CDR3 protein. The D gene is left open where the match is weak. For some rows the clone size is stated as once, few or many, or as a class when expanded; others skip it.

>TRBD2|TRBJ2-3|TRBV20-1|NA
TGCAGTGCTAACGGACGGGGCGGGGGTAGCCACGGTACGCAGTATTTT
CSANGRGGGSHGTQYF
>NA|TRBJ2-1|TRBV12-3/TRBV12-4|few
TGTGCCAGCACCTACGGGGTAGGCTCCTACAATGAGCAGTTCTTC
CASTYGVGSYNEQFF
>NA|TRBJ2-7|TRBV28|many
TGTGCCAGCAGGGGGTACGAGCAGTACTTC
CASRGYEQYF
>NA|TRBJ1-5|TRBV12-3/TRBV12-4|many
TGTGCCAGCAGTTTCGGTCGGGATCAGCCCCAGCATTTT
CASSFGRDQPQHF
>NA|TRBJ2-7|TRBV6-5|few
TGTGCCAGCAGTTACTCACAGGGTGCCTACGAGCAGTACTTC
CASSYSQGAYEQYF
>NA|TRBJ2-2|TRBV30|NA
TGTGCCTGGAGACGAGGTTACACCGGGGAGCTGTTTTTT
CAWRRGYTGELFF
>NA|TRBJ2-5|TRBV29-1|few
TGCAGCGTTTCGGGGAGGCTAGCCGGAGGGGAGACCCAGTACTTC
CSVSGRLAGGETQYF
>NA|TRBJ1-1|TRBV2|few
TGTGCCAGCAGATACGAGAACACTGAAGCTTTCTTT
CASRYENTEAFF
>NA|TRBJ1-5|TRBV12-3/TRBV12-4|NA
TGTGCCAGCAGTTTTGGGCTTTGGGGTCACCCCCAGCATTTT
CASSFGLWGHPQHF
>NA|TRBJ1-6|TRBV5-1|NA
TGCGCCAGCAGCTTGGCCTCGTTGCGGACGAGCTCCTATAATTCACCCCTCCACTTT
CASSLASLRTSSYNSPLHF
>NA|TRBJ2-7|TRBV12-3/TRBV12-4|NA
TGTGCCAGCAGTTTACGACTAACCCACGAGCAGTACTTC
CASSLRLTHEQYF
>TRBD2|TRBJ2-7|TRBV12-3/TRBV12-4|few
TGTGCCAGCAGTTTGACGGGAGGGATATACGAGCAGTACTTC
CASSLTGGIYEQYF
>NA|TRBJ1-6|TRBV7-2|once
TGTGCCAGCAGCTTTATACGGGGGGAGTCACCCCTCCACTTT
CASSFIRGESPLHF
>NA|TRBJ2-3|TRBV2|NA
TGTGCCAGCAGTGAGCGAAATACGCAGTATTTT
CASSERNTQYF
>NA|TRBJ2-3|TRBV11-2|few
TGTGCCAGCAGCCACCCGGACTCCTCAACGCAGTATTTT
CASSHPDSSTQYF
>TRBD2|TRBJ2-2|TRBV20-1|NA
TGCAGTGCTAGAGATGGACTAGCGGGCACCGGGGAGCTGTTTTTT
CSARDGLAGTGELFF
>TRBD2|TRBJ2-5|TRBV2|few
TGTGCCAGCAGGGGGGAGCCTAGCGGGAGTCCAGGGACCCAGTACTTC
CASRGEPSGSPGTQYF
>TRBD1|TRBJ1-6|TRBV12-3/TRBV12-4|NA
TGTGCCAGCAGCCCTGACAGGGTTGTTTCACCCCTCCACTTT
CASSPDRVVSPLHF
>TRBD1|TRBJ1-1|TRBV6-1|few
TGTGCCAGCAGTCGCACCGGGACAGGGGGCCGAGGTACTGAAGCTTTCTTT
CASSRTGTGGRGTEAFF
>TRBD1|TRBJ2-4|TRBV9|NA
TGTGCCAGCAGCGTTAGTACAGGGGCTCGGGACATTCAGTACTTC
CASSVSTGARDIQYF